This T cell receptor (beta chain) was retrieved from a study of response to subunit inactivated influenza vaccine (dated by TCRdb to the late 2010s). Some background on the complete study: The study used deep quantitative T cell receptor repertoire profiling to track responses to a trivalent subunit inactivated influenza vaccine.

This clonotype was found once. No antigen is known for it. There are no base qualities to consult, and no much larger clone falls within one base. Evidence from one read is weak. The library was built by means of RT-PCR. The sequencer was an Illumina HiSeq 2500. The public reads were run again by TCRdb, first through fastp at Q25 and then through MiXCR, and only productive beta chains were kept. Each CDR3 protein appears once, grouped with its most common genes and DNA. Counted in this sample were more than 600,000 distinct CDR3 sequences; approximately 17% of them appeared once. The biggest ten clones account for approximately 11% of the sample. From cysteine to phenylalanine, the CDR3 is 15 amino acids long. The DNA shown is the 45-base CDR3, in frame from base 1. Reading the germline V gene gives CDR1 KGHSH and CDR2 LQKENI. The trim is 3 bases for V and 3 bases for J, with a gap of 15 bases between the germline ends.

What the study reported, not specific to this receptor: According to the authors, only a limited number of new T cells may be recruited by each seasonal influenza vaccination.

Recombination joined TRBV18 with TRBJ2-7; D gene: possibly TRBD1, on 7 matching bases. The source of this sequence is a man aged 50 to 59 who received an inactivated influenza vaccine. Donor details come from another sample of the same person, matched by shared clones. The sample in question was PBMCs from blood, obtained more than 4 days after vaccination. The CDR3 is CASSPPAGGSYEQYF. The DNA reads TGTGCCAGCTCACCCCCGGCAGGGGGGAGCTACGAGCAGTACTTC.